The next 17 T cell receptor beta chains were all read from a single sample in a study of T cells in Graves' hyperthyroidism and ophthalmopathy. Amplification of TCR beta CDR3 regions used RNA as the template. HTBI primers were used for first-round RT-PCR of the TCR CDR3. In TCRdb, the multiplex PCR reads were re-called with MiXCR into one record per CDR3 protein. The sample lists about 700,000 distinct CDR3 sequences; 45% were seen once. Source material: peripheral blood or thyroid tissue (not recorded which). Source of these receptors: an adult man with Graves' disease, either hyperthyroidism or ophthalmopathy (not recorded which).

The sample holds one count of this clonotype. V gene TRBV5-1 combines with J gene TRBJ2-5, with 12 bases lining up with TRBD1. The germline V gene has CDR1 SGHRS and CDR2 YFSETQ. The trim removed 4 bases at V and 2 bases at J, leaving 6 bases unmatched. The CDR3 is 16 residues long. The CDR3 region is CASSRGDRGRQETQYF. The CDR3 DNA reads as TGCGCCAGCAGCAGGGGGGACAGGGGGCGGCAAGAGACCCAGTACTTC.

The table lists this clonotype with a count of one. CDR3 coding DNA: TGTGCTATCCGGGACGGTGGGAACTCACCCCTCCACTTT. Amino acids: CAIRDGGNSPLHF. The chain is built from TRBV25-1 and TRBJ1-6, with D tentatively TRBD1 (5 bases). This CDR3 comprises 13 residues. Germline loops: CDR1 MGHDK, CDR2 SYGVNS.

The chain combines TRBV19 with TRBJ1-2; 11 bases map to TRBD1. V was clipped by 8 bases and J by 3 bases; unmatched bases: 8. Germline-derived CDR1 and CDR2 are LNHDA and SQIVND (reference sequence). The length of the CDR3 is 15 residues. The CDR3 DNA sequence: TGTGCCAGTTCCGGACAGGGGGCATCGGACTATGGCTACACCTTC. Translated, it gives CASSGQGASDYGYTF.

With regard to this clonotype: One base away lies a much larger clone, so this may be a sequencing read error. This chain joins TRBV2 and TRBJ1-2; D is uncertain. V gave up 4 bases and J gave up 8 bases, with 11 bases separating them. CDR1 and CDR2 from the germline V gene are SNHLY and FYNNEI. The CDR3 has 12 residues. The CDR3 DNA reads TGTGCCAGCAGTGGAAGTCCCGGGGGCTACACCTTC. This gives the protein CASSGSPGGYTF.

On this clonotype itself: A much more abundant neighbour one base away suggests this may be a read error. V and J are TRBV29-1 and TRBJ1-6; a weak D match, TRBD1 (5 bases). The CDR3 covers 13 residues. The germline V gene has CDR1 SQVTM and CDR2 ANQGSEA. The CDR3 loop reads CSVLPRVGSPPHF. In DNA, the CDR3 is TGCAGCGTTCTCCCCAGGGTTGGCTCACCCCCCCACTTT.

The CDR3 region has the DNA TGTGCCAGCAGTTTATCGGGGGGTCGGTCACCCCTCCACTTT. Translated, it gives CASSLSGGRSPLHF. The V and J genes are TRBV28 and TRBJ1-6, with D perhaps TRBD1 (5 bases). The V end was cut by 1 base, the J end by 10 bases, with 11 bases between. The CDR3 consists of 14 residues. Germline V gene lookup returns CDR1 MDHEN and CDR2 SYDVKM.

This clonotype was seen a handful of times. This chain uses TRBV20-1 with TRBJ1-2; D possibly corresponds to TRBD1 (5 bases). The CDR3 has 16 residues. Germline CDR1 DFQATT, CDR2 SNEGSKA (reference sequence). V was trimmed by 0 bases and J by 4 bases, leaving 18 bases between them. In DNA form, the CDR3 reads TGCAGTGCTAGAGACAATGGGGGGGGGAGGAGCTATGGCTACACCTTC. Residues: CSARDNGGGRSYGYTF.

This clonotype appeared many times. As DNA, the CDR3 is TGTGCCAGCAGTGTCCGAGGAAGGGGGCCCTTCAGCAATCAGCCCCAGCATTTT. This codes for CASSVRGRGPFSNQPQHF. The chain has TRBV2 and TRBJ1-5; 7 bases agree with TRBD1. The CDR3 spans 18 residues. Germline assignment: CDR1 SNHLY and CDR2 FYNNEI. The V gene end was trimmed by 4 bases and the J gene end by 1 base; junction bases not matched to a gene: 13.

This clonotype has ten or more counts. Here the CDR3 DNA reads TGTGCCAGTAGTAGGGGGGGCGGCTATGGCTACACCTTC. Encoded protein: CASSRGGGYGYTF. The rearrangement links TRBV19 to TRBJ1-2; D is perhaps TRBD1 (6 bases). Germline V gives CDR1 LNHDA, CDR2 SQIVND (reference sequence). With 4 bases removed from V and 4 bases from J, the gap between germline ends came to 10 bases. The CDR3 consists of 13 residues.

This clonotype was counted a few times. The junction does not match germline at one end; this may be a read error. CDR3 coding DNA: TGTGCCAGCAGACCACAGGGCGTAGGAGGCTACACCTTC. Translated: CASRPQGVGGYTF. The V gene is TRBV5-1, the J gene TRBJ1-2; D is perhaps TRBD1 (6 bases). The germline CDR1 and CDR2 sequences are SGHRS and YFSETQ. The CDR3 is 13 residues long.

This clonotype was recorded at least ten times. The chain combines TRBV10-3 with TRBJ1-2; D ambiguous. The V end was cut by 6 bases, the J end by 2 bases, with 10 bases between. Looked up from germline, CDR1 is ENHRY and CDR2 is SYGVKD. The CDR3 has 13 residues. In nucleotides, the CDR3 is TGTGCCATCAGCGAAAGGGAGAACTATGGCTACACCTTC. It yields the protein CAISERENYGYTF.

This clonotype was seen many times. The chain couples TRBV24-1 to TRBJ1-2; D gene uncertain. Per the germline V gene, CDR1 is KGHDR and CDR2 is SFDVKD. There are 14 residues in the CDR3. V was trimmed by 1 base and J by 8 bases, leaving 13 bases between them. The CDR3 loop is CATSDFTVGKGYTF. The CDR3 nucleotides read TGTGCCACCAGTGATTTTACGGTGGGGAAGGGCTACACCTTC.

The chain recombines TRBV7-9 with TRBJ1-2; D is perhaps TRBD1 (5 bases). CDR1 is SEHNR, CDR2 FQNEAQ, per germline (reference sequence). V lost 7 bases to trimming and J lost 3 bases, with 12 bases between them. This CDR3 contains 13 residues. CDR3 sequence reads: CASNPGPHYGYTF. The CDR3 DNA follows: TGTGCCAGCAACCCGGGACCGCACTATGGCTACACCTTC.

This clonotype was seen repeatedly, ten times or more. The chain uses TRBV20-1 and TRBJ1-2; D is undetermined. Germline loops: CDR1 DFQATT, CDR2 SNEGSKA (reference sequence). CDR3 length equals 10 residues. The V end was cut by 4 bases, the J end by 4 bases, with 4 bases between. CDR3 sequence reads: CSAISYGYTF. The CDR3 DNA reads TGCAGTGCTATCAGCTATGGCTACACCTTC.

The chain links TRBV5-1 to TRBJ1-6, with TRBD1 identical over 10 bases. The CDR3 spans 15 residues. Germline CDR1 and CDR2: SGHRS and YFSETQ. V trimming: 1 base; J trimming: 10 bases; junction bases outside the gene matches: 5. CDR3 bases: TGCGCCAGCAGCTTGAAGACAGGGGGCGGATCACCCCTCCACTTT. It specifies CASSLKTGGGSPLHF.

The chain uses TRBV20-1 and TRBJ2-7, with TRBD1 identical over 8 bases. The germline V gene encodes CDR1 DFQATT and CDR2 SNEGSKA (reference sequence). V shed 3 bases and J 10 bases; nucleotides not matched to a gene: 5. The CDR3 contains 11 residues. The CDR3 protein is CSARPGGDQYF. Here the CDR3 DNA reads TGCAGTGCTAGGCCAGGGGGCGACCAGTACTTC.

V gene TRBV12-3 or TRBV12-4 combines with J gene TRBJ1-5; no clear D. There are 15 residues in the CDR3. V was trimmed by 2 bases and J by 0 bases, leaving 8 bases between them. The CDR3 is CASSLTALSNQPQHF. CDR3 DNA: TGTGCCAGCAGTTTAACCGCCCTTAGCAATCAGCCCCAGCATTTT.